The clone carrying this T cell receptor (beta chain) was seen once. What it binds is not known. This sample's time point: newly diagnosed GD, antithyroid drugs for less than 3 months. From RNA extracted from PBMCs, the TCR library was made. The source of the patients was an endocrinology department in Xi'an, China. The TCR beta library used iRepertoire HTBI primers with Arm-PCR amplification of CDR3. TCRdb reanalysed the multiplex PCR reads using MiXCR and keeps one entry per CDR3 protein. The sample comprises about 540,000 distinct CDR3 sequences, approximately 12% of which are singletons, and roughly a tenth rests with the top ten. V gave up 2 bases and J gave up 7 bases, with 12 bases separating them. This CDR3 has 13 amino acids. The germline V gene encodes CDR1 DFQATT and CDR2 SNEGSKA (reference sequence). The sample is drawn from a study of regulatory T cells in long-lasting Graves disease. General observations from the study: Persistent disease preferred TRBV28, TRBJ1-2 and TRBJ2-5; new disease, TRBV20-1 and TRBJ2-1.

This same sample was also taken into another study, of T cells in Graves' hyperthyroidism and ophthalmopathy. That study reports: Uncontrolled infection, other autoimmune disease, pregnancy or lactation led to exclusion.

The V and J genes are TRBV20-1 and TRBJ2-4, with D possibly matching TRBD1 (6 bases). The TCR sequence derives from a man aged 25-45 years with Graves disease. Sequencing was performed on peripheral blood mononuclear cells (PBMCs), taken at new diagnosis, from a patient treated with antithyroid drugs. CDR3 region: CSARHPGANIQYF. The CDR3 DNA reads as TGCAGTGCTAGACACCCAGGGGCGAACATTCAGTACTTC.